These 19 T cell receptor beta chains share one sample of origin, sequenced in a study of shared clonotypes between healthy human individuals (dated by TCRdb to 2018 to 2021). CD8 naive samples were obtained by positive selection for CCR7 among CD45RO-negative cells, yielding a CD45RA+CCR7+ population from which TemRA cells were excluded. Library preparation was by the immunoSEQ multiplex PCR assay. TCRdb holds this immuneACCESS table with in-frame rearrangements only. Some clones are missing; in checked studies, unresolved V genes explain under half, and the rest has no known cause. The table for this sample lists around 2.1 million clones; under 95% of them were counted only once. The biggest ten clones account for 1.5% to 2% of the sample. Sequenced sample: naive CD8+ T cells from PBMCs. Per the publication, the cell subset or site label means: CD45RA+CCR7+. Receptor source: a man between 18 and 35 years old in good health. Some clones in this sample may be carry-over from other donors' samples.

About this clone: Other DNA sequences in this specimen translate into the identical CDR3. The chain uses TRBV28 and TRBJ1-5; 9 bases are shared with TRBD1. Germline loops: CDR1 MDHEN, CDR2 SYDVKM. The CDR3 totals 14 residues. The trim removed 3 bases at V and 7 bases at J, leaving 4 bases unmatched. CDR3: CASSFGTGRQPQHF. CDR3 DNA: TGTGCCAGCAGTTTCGGGACAGGGAGGCAGCCCCAGCATTTT. Full variable domain (rest looked up from reference TRBV28 and TRBJ1-5): DVKVTQSSRYLVKRTGEKVFLECVQDMDHENMFWYRQDPGLGLRLIYFSYDVKMKEKGDIPEGYSVSREKKERFSLILESASTNQTSMYLCASSFGTGRQPQHFGDGTRLSIL.

This clone was observed once. In DNA, the CDR3 is TGTGCCAGCGCCACGCAGGGCGGACCCCTCCACTTT. Translated: CASATQGGPLHF. The gene calls are TRBV28 and TRBJ1-6; the D gene is possibly TRBD1 (5 bases). This CDR3 comprises 12 residues. Germline values: CDR1 MDHEN, CDR2 SYDVKM. Trimming stripped 8 bases from V and 12 bases from J, with 14 bases between.

Only one count was recorded for this clone. The V and J genes are TRBV18 and TRBJ2-3; no firm D call. There are 16 residues in the CDR3. V was clipped by 3 bases and J by 2 bases, with 15 bases between them. In germline, CDR1 is KGHSH, CDR2 LQKENI. CDR3 bases: TGTGCCAGCTCACCTTACCCGCGGCTGCACACAGATACGCAGTATTTT. Its protein product is CASSPYPRLHTDTQYF.

The chain carries TRBV28 and TRBJ2-7, with D uncertain. V was trimmed by 2 bases and J by 2 bases, leaving 13 bases between them. CDR1 is MDHEN and CDR2 is SYDVKM in the germline V gene. The CDR3 is made up of 15 amino acids. CDR3 DNA sequence: TGTGCCAGCAGTTTACAGACCGCTTATCCCTACGAGCAGTACTTC. It codes for CASSLQTAYPYEQYF. Variable domain in full (rest from reference TRBV28 and TRBJ2-7): DVKVTQSSRYLVKRTGEKVFLECVQDMDHENMFWYRQDPGLGLRLIYFSYDVKMKEKGDIPEGYSVSREKKERFSLILESASTNQTSMYLCASSLQTAYPYEQYFGPGTRLTVT.

This clone was picked up one time. V is TRBV27 and J is TRBJ2-7; D unclear. V was pared by 0 bases and J by 3 bases, with 12 bases between. CDR1 is MNHEY, CDR2 SMNVEV, per germline (reference sequence). This CDR3 has 15 residues. The CDR3 here is CASSLSGFGLYEQYF. In nucleotides, the CDR3 is TGTGCCAGCAGTTTATCGGGTTTCGGTCTCTACGAGCAGTACTTC.

This chain joins TRBV28 and TRBJ2-7, with 13 bases fitting TRBD2. The CDR3 has 18 residues. V shed 5 bases, J shed 2 bases, and the junction held 12 bases outside the gene matches. The germline V gene has CDR1 MDHEN and CDR2 SYDVKM. This chain's CDR3 is CASSHRGTSGKVAYEQYF. The CDR3 coding sequence is TGTGCCAGCAGTCATCGGGGGACTAGCGGGAAGGTAGCCTACGAGCAGTACTTC.

This clone has a single count. The V gene is TRBV2, the J gene TRBJ2-1; 7 positions agree with TRBD2. The V gene's germline CDR1 is SNHLY and CDR2 FYNNEI. This CDR3 contains 18 residues. The trim removed 7 bases at V and 0 bases at J, leaving 15 bases unmatched. CDR3 DNA: TGTGCCAGCAAACCCCGTTGGGCGGGAGAGAGCTCCTACAATGAGCAGTTCTTC. Its protein product is CASKPRWAGESSYNEQFF.

This chain links TRBV28 with TRBJ1-2, with TRBD1 matching over 8 bases. V lost 5 bases and J lost 7; bases outside the gene matches: 6. The CDR3 has 13 residues. The germline V gene encodes CDR1 MDHEN and CDR2 SYDVKM. CDR3 amino acids: CASSDQGAGGYTF. The CDR3 coding sequence is TGTGCCAGCAGTGACCAGGGGGCGGGTGGCTACACCTTC.

This rearrangement joins TRBV15 to TRBJ2-3, with D possibly matching TRBD2 (6 bases). CDR1 and CDR2 (germline): LNHNV, YYDKDF (reference sequence). The CDR3 totals 16 residues. Trimming cost V 8 bases and J 0 bases, with 18 bases left between them. Here the CDR3 reads CATRNVPGLSTDTQYF. The CDR3 bases are TGTGCCACCCGAAATGTCCCGGGACTGAGCACAGATACGCAGTATTTT.

CDR3 coding DNA: TGTGCCAGCAGCGGCCAGTGGTCCCTAGGTTACACAGATACGCAGTATTTT. This sequence encodes CASSGQWSLGYTDTQYF. The V call is TRBV9, the J call TRBJ2-3; no firm D call. Germline-derived CDR1 and CDR2 are SGDLS and YYNGEE. This CDR3 has 17 residues. Trimming cost V 3 bases and J 2 bases, with 19 bases left between them.

This chain joins TRBV19 and TRBJ1-1, with unresolved D. Germline CDR1 is LNHDA and CDR2 is SQIVND (reference sequence). The CDR3 runs to 14 residues. The V end lost 5 bases, the J end lost 2 bases, and 12 bases lay between the germline ends. CDR3 region: CASSVVSYNTEAFF. The CDR3 coding sequence is TGTGCCAGTAGTGTGGTCAGTTACAACACTGAAGCTTTCTTT.

Concerning this clone itself: The same CDR3 arises from other DNA sequences in this sample as well. This chain joins TRBV7-9 and TRBJ2-1, with D hard to call. The CDR3 runs 14 residues. With 0 bases removed from V and 5 bases from J, the gap between germline ends came to 8 bases. The V gene's germline CDR1 is SEHNR and CDR2 FQNEAQ (reference sequence). Written as DNA, the CDR3 is TGTGCCAGCAGCTTAGCAGACCCGAACAATGAGCAGTTCTTC. As protein: CASSLADPNNEQFF.

The chain carries TRBV5-6 and TRBJ2-1; tentatively, D is TRBD2 (6 bases). This CDR3 contains 12 residues. CDR1 and CDR2 from the germline V gene are SGHDT and YYEEEE. V dropped 4 bases and J dropped 8 bases, with 10 bases sitting between them. CDR3 bases: TGTGCCAGCAGCCCGTGGGGGGATGAGCAGTTCTTC. This translates into CASSPWGDEQFF.

The rearrangement links TRBV11-2 to TRBJ2-7; no definite D call. In germline, CDR1 is SGHAT, CDR2 FQNNGV. V was shortened by 0 bases and J by 2 bases, with 8 bases between the two germline ends. The CDR3 covers 14 residues. The CDR3 loop is CASSLEWRTYEQYF. The CDR3 nucleotides read TGTGCCAGCAGCTTAGAGTGGAGAACCTACGAGCAGTACTTC.

Concerning this clone: Other DNA sequences in this sample translate to the same CDR3. The V call is TRBV27, the J call TRBJ2-1; 13 bases match TRBD2. Per the germline V gene, CDR1 is MNHEY and CDR2 is SMNVEV (reference sequence). CDR3 length: 14 residues. V lost 3 bases to trimming and J lost 7 bases; unmatched junction nucleotides: 0. For the CDR3, the DNA is TGTGCCAGCAGTTTGGGACTAGCGGGAAATGAGCAGTTCTTC. Its protein is CASSLGLAGNEQFF.

This chain joins TRBV27 and TRBJ2-1, with D possibly matching TRBD2 (6 bases). The germline gives CDR1 MNHEY, CDR2 SMNVEV (reference sequence). This CDR3 spans 14 amino acids. Trimming removed 6 bases at V and 4 bases at J, with 13 bases between. The CDR3 nucleotides are TGTGCCAGCAGGCTAGGAGGGACGTACAATGAGCAGTTCTTC. It translates to CASRLGGTYNEQFF.

The chain links TRBV6-6 to TRBJ2-2, with D perhaps matching TRBD1 (6 bases). Germline CDR1 reads MNHNY; CDR2 reads SVGAGI (reference sequence). The V end lost 8 bases, the J end lost 0 bases, and 10 bases lay between the germline ends. CDR3 length: 14 residues. CDR3 region: CASAQGANTGELFF. In DNA, the CDR3 is TGTGCCAGCGCACAGGGAGCGAACACCGGGGAGCTGTTTTTT.

The chain is built from TRBV29-1 and TRBJ2-1; D is ambiguous. V lost 4 bases, J lost 6 bases, and 13 bases lay in between. Germline-derived CDR1 and CDR2 are SQVTM and ANQGSEA. CDR3 length equals 13 residues. The CDR3 coding sequence is TGCAGCGTTGTTGTAGGGTTCGGCAATGAGCAGTTCTTC. Translating it yields CSVVVGFGNEQFF.

As to this clone: The same CDR3 arises from other DNA sequences in this sample as well. The rearrangement uses TRBV27 and TRBJ2-7; 7 bases map to TRBD1. This CDR3 has 14 amino acids. Germline trimming cut 3 bases from V and 0 bases from J; bases unmatched to any gene: 2. Germline CDR1 is MNHEY and CDR2 is SMNVEV (reference sequence). DNA for the CDR3: TGTGCCAGCAGTTTGGACAGGAGCTCCTACGAGCAGTACTTC. Its translation is CASSLDRSSYEQYF.